These T cell receptor beta chains were read from a single sample in a study of T cell clonotyping in hematopoietic cell transplantation. Libraries were prepared by immunoSEQ multiplex PCR; TCRdb keeps only in-frame clonotypes and omits some of them. Among 650 to 900 clones listed, around 50% were seen once. Sequenced here: peripheral blood mononuclear cells, sampled before stem cell transplant. The receptors were gathered from a man over 45 with myelofibrosis. Some clones in this sample may be carry-over from other donors' samples. CDR3s include the opening cysteine and the closing phenylalanine or tryptophan. Fields, in order: clone size, CDR3 length, V gene, D gene, J gene, CDR3 DNA, CDR3 protein. A D gene is named only where the DNA matches it firmly. The size of a clone is reported for some rows only, either as once, few or many, or as a class for expanded clones.

size: large
length: 12
V: TRBV30
D: NA
J: TRBJ2-3
DNA: TGTGCCTGGGGGACACCGACAGATACGCAGTATTTT
CDR3: CAWGTPTDTQYF

size: NA
length: 14
V: TRBV5-1
D: NA
J: TRBJ2-3
DNA: TGCGCCAGCAGCTCTGGCCCGGGTCTAGATACGCAGTATTTT
CDR3: CASSSGPGLDTQYF

size: NA
length: 15
V: TRBV28
D: TRBD1
J: TRBJ2-7
DNA: TGTGCCAGCAGTTTAAGCGAGGGGACAGGGTACGAGCAGTACTTC
CDR3: CASSLSEGTGYEQYF

size: few
length: 14
V: TRBV7-8
D: NA
J: TRBJ1-6
DNA: TGTGCCAGCAGCTTACGGACAGATAATTCACCCCTCCACTTT
CDR3: CASSLRTDNSPLHF

size: NA
length: 15
V: TRBV29-1
D: TRBD2
J: TRBJ2-3
DNA: TGCAGCGTCGTCGCACTAGCGGGGTTCACAGATACGCAGTATTTT
CDR3: CSVVALAGFTDTQYF

size: NA
length: 15
V: TRBV7-2
D: NA
J: TRBJ2-7
DNA: TGTGCCAGCAGCTTAGTAGGTTCTGGGGCTTACGAGCAGTACTTC
CDR3: CASSLVGSGAYEQYF

size: NA
length: 14
V: TRBV28
D: TRBD1
J: TRBJ2-5
DNA: TGTGCCAGCAGTCCGGACAGGGACAAAGGGATCCAGTACTTC
CDR3: CASSPDRDKGIQYF

size: NA
length: 15
V: TRBV5-6
D: NA
J: TRBJ2-5
DNA: TGTGCCAGCAGCTTGTGGTCGGGGGGCTGGGAGACCCAGTACTTC
CDR3: CASSLWSGGWETQYF

size: NA
length: 13
V: TRBV30
D: NA
J: TRBJ1-3
DNA: TGTGCCTGGAGTGCAGGGGTGGGAAACACCATATATTTT
CDR3: CAWSAGVGNTIYF

size: few
length: 15
V: TRBV5-4
D: NA
J: TRBJ1-2
DNA: TGTGCCAGCAGCCCCAGGTTAGAGGGTAACTATGGCTACACCTTC
CDR3: CASSPRLEGNYGYTF

size: NA
length: 11
V: TRBV2
D: NA
J: TRBJ2-4
DNA: TGTGCCAGCTTAGCCAAAAACATTCAGTACTTC
CDR3: CASLAKNIQYF

size: NA
length: 13
V: TRBV7-8
D: NA
J: TRBJ1-5
DNA: TGTGCCAGCAGCTTAGCCCCAGATCAGCCCCAGCATTTT
CDR3: CASSLAPDQPQHF

size: few
length: 14
V: TRBV6-5
D: NA
J: TRBJ1-2
DNA: TGTGCCAGCAGCCCCCATACAGACGGCTATGGCTACACCTTC
CDR3: CASSPHTDGYGYTF

size: few
length: 13
V: TRBV27
D: NA
J: TRBJ2-7
DNA: TGTGCCAGCAGACTCCACCCCTCCTACGAGCAGTACTTC
CDR3: CASRLHPSYEQYF

size: few
length: 13
V: TRBV2
D: NA
J: TRBJ2-7
DNA: TGTGCCAGCAGGACGGGCCCTCTCGGGGAGCAGTACTTC
CDR3: CASRTGPLGEQYF

size: once
length: 13
V: TRBV29-1
D: NA
J: TRBJ1-2
DNA: TGCAGCGTTGAAGATCAGGGTTACCATGGCTACACCTTC
CDR3: CSVEDQGYHGYTF